This entry describes one T cell receptor (beta chain). Antigen: not known. The junction does not match germline at one end; this may be a read error. The sample belongs to a study of blood T cells in healthy people across ages. General study points: Diversity of TCR beta correlated strongly with naive T cell percentage.

Next came a second PCR, run for roughly 7 to 12 cycles, which used a sample-barcoded 5' primer along with a J-beta primer mix. Each cDNA molecule was tagged by a template-switch adaptor with 12 random nucleotides. TCRdb fed the 5' RACE reads into MiXCR, producing one record per CDR3 protein. The sample has about 680,000 distinct CDR3 sequences, 45% to 50% seen once; the top ten hold about 32%. Per the germline V gene, CDR1 is SGHTA and CDR2 is FQGNSA. The CDR3 totals 14 residues. The gene calls are TRBV7-2 and TRBJ1-5; D not resolved. The sample was blood. This receptor was identified in a woman aged 55-69 years in good health. The CDR3 region has the DNA TGTGCCAGCAGCGTAGCCTACGAAGGTCAGCCCCAGCATTTT. Its protein is CASSVAYEGQPQHF. The complete variable domain, with remaining parts taken from reference TRBV7-2 and TRBJ1-5, reads GAGVSQSPSNKVTEKGKDVELRCDPISGHTALYWYRQSLGQGLEFLIYFQGNSAPDKSGLPSDRFSAERTGGSVSTLTIQRTQQEDSAVYLCASSVAYEGQPQHFGDGTRLSIL.